Below are 31 T cell receptor beta chains sequenced from a single sample in a study of CD8 T cells in Susac syndrome. Random-hexamer reverse transcription was applied to about 0.5 to 1 ug RNA. TCRdb called the immunoSEQ multiplex PCR reads again in MiXCR, with one record for every CDR3 protein. The sample yields around 270,000 distinct CDR3 sequences, approximately 85% seen once. Sample: CD8+ T cells from PBMCs. All receptors come from a human donor with multiple sclerosis.

The table lists this clonotype with a count of one. The rearrangement uses TRBV3-1 and TRBJ2-7; 9 bases fit TRBD1. The CDR3 loop spans 18 amino acids. V lost 1 base and J lost 0; bases outside the gene matches: 10. The germline gives CDR1 LGHDT, CDR2 YNNKEL (reference sequence). The CDR3 DNA reads TGTGCCAGCAGCCAAGTCGTTCCCCGGGACAGGGACTCCTACGAGCAGTACTTC. Translating gives CASSQVVPRDRDSYEQYF.

The V gene is TRBV29-1, the J gene TRBJ1-1; maybe TRBD1 (5 bases). From germline, CDR1 is SQVTM and CDR2 ANQGSEA. The V end lost 4 bases, the J end lost 0 bases, and 12 bases lay between the germline ends. This CDR3 is 14 amino acids long. Written as DNA, the CDR3 is TGCAGCGTTGTAGGAGGGGCCCTGAACACTGAAGCTTTCTTT. Its translation: CSVVGGALNTEAFF.

The chain recombines TRBV3-1 with TRBJ1-2, with D possibly being TRBD1 (6 bases). This CDR3 is 15 amino acids long. Germline V gives CDR1 LGHDT, CDR2 YNNKEL (reference sequence). The V gene lost 3 bases and the J gene lost 4 bases, with 15 bases spanning the gap. CDR3 sequence reads: CASSQLTGMSYGYTF. DNA of the CDR3: TGTGCCAGCAGCCAGTTGACAGGCATGAGCTATGGCTACACCTTC.

This rearrangement joins TRBV27 to TRBJ2-2; maybe TRBD2 (5 bases). Germline CDR1 reads MNHEY; CDR2 reads SMNVEV (reference sequence). CDR3 length: 16 residues. With 6 bases removed from V and 4 bases from J, the gap between germline ends came to 18 bases. CDR3 sequence: CASSRRGQDGTGELFF. For the CDR3, the DNA is TGTGCCAGCAGCCGGCGAGGGCAGGATGGCACCGGGGAGCTGTTTTTT.

This clonotype was seen a handful of times. This rearrangement joins TRBV20-1 to TRBJ2-7, with TRBD1 as a possible D gene (6 bases). The germline V gene has CDR1 DFQATT and CDR2 SNEGSKA (reference sequence). This CDR3 has 16 residues. V lost 3 bases and J 0 bases, leaving 18 bases between the germline ends. CDR3 sequence: CSASPPGTGSSYEQYF. The CDR3 coding sequence is TGCAGTGCTAGCCCCCCGGGAACAGGGAGCTCCTACGAGCAGTACTTC.

The rearrangement uses TRBV20-1 and TRBJ2-7, with TRBD1 matching over 8 bases. The trim removed 3 bases at V and 3 bases at J, leaving 4 bases unmatched. The germline V gene has CDR1 DFQATT and CDR2 SNEGSKA (reference sequence). This CDR3 region has 13 residues. The CDR3 region is CSASWDRYYEQYF. CDR3 nucleotides: TGCAGTGCTAGTTGGGACAGGTACTACGAGCAGTACTTC.

V and J are TRBV30 and TRBJ2-3; no reliable D call. Trimming removed 0 bases from V and 7 bases from J, with 5 bases in between. The CDR3 contains 11 residues. Germline V gives CDR1 GTSNPN, CDR2 SVGIG (reference sequence). The CDR3 bases are TGTGCCTGGAGTGTAGGAAATACGCAGTATTTT. It translates to CAWSVGNTQYF. The full variable domain, rest sourced from reference TRBV30 and TRBJ2-3, is SQTIHQWPATLVQPVGSPLSLECTVEGTSNPNLYWYRQAAGRGLQLLFYSVGIGQISSEVPQNLSASRPQDRQFILSSKKLLLSDSGFYLCAWSVGNTQYFGPGTRLTVL.

This clonotype appeared once. The J gene is TRBJ2-3, the V gene TRBV27; possibly TRBD1 for D (6 bases). The CDR3 has 15 residues. Trimming cost V 5 bases and J 2 bases, with 14 bases left between them. Per germline, CDR1 MNHEY and CDR2 SMNVEV (reference sequence). The CDR3: CASSLGTLNTDTQYF. The CDR3 nucleotides read TGTGCCAGCAGTCTCGGGACACTTAACACAGATACGCAGTATTTT.

This clonotype came up once. The V call is TRBV28, the J call TRBJ1-2, with 8 bases aligning to TRBD1. The germline gives CDR1 MDHEN, CDR2 SYDVKM. The CDR3 loop spans 13 amino acids. The J segment lost 5 bases and the V segment lost 3 bases, leaving 2 bases of the junction unmatched. The CDR3: CASSFDRGYGYTF. Here the CDR3 DNA reads TGTGCCAGCAGTTTCGACAGGGGATATGGCTACACCTTC.

The chain couples TRBV3-1 to TRBJ1-3; maybe TRBD1 (6 bases). Germline V gives CDR1 LGHDT, CDR2 YNNKEL (reference sequence). The length of the CDR3 is 15 residues. V was cut by 0 bases and J by 2 bases, with 8 bases left in between. The CDR3 nucleotides read TGTGCCAGCAGCCAAGAAGAGGGGGCTGGAAACACCATATATTTT. This gives the protein CASSQEEGAGNTIYF.

The chain joins TRBV9 to TRBJ2-1; D ambiguous. This CDR3 is built from 15 residues. In germline, CDR1 is SGDLS, CDR2 YYNGEE. V was pared by 0 bases and J by 0 bases, with 7 bases between. CDR3 residues: CASSVGGNSYNEQFF. CDR3 bases: TGTGCCAGCAGCGTAGGTGGGAACTCCTACAATGAGCAGTTCTTC.

The chain recombines TRBV2 with TRBJ1-1; D remains unclear. CDR3 size: 13 residues. V lost 1 base to trimming and J lost 4 bases, with 7 bases between them. Germline V CDR1 and CDR2: SNHLY, FYNNEI. This chain's CDR3 is CASSEGASTEAFF. DNA for the CDR3: TGTGCCAGCAGTGAAGGGGCGAGCACTGAAGCTTTCTTT.

This chain joins TRBV4-3 and TRBJ2-2; 8 bases map to TRBD2. The CDR3 is 17 residues long. V shed 0 bases, J shed 6 bases, and the junction held 9 bases outside the gene matches. The germline V gene encodes CDR1 LGHNA and CDR2 YSLEER. The CDR3 protein is CASSQDETGGPAGELFF. CDR3 nucleotide sequence: TGCGCCAGCAGCCAAGATGAGACGGGAGGGCCCGCCGGGGAGCTGTTTTTT.

This clonotype has a single count. The chain joins TRBV7-2 to TRBJ2-3; TRBD2 is a possible D gene (6 bases). Looked up from germline, CDR1 is SGHTA and CDR2 is FQGNSA. The CDR3 extends over 15 amino acids. Trimming removed 5 bases at V and 0 bases at J, with 12 bases between. The CDR3 loop is CASSPYTSSTDTQYF. The CDR3 coding sequence is TGTGCCAGCAGCCCCTACACTAGCAGCACAGATACGCAGTATTTT.

This clonotype was counted once. This chain connects TRBV27 to TRBJ1-5; the D is unclear. Trimming removed 3 bases from V and 6 bases from J, with 12 bases in between. The germline gives CDR1 MNHEY, CDR2 SMNVEV (reference sequence). CDR3 size: 14 residues. Written as DNA, the CDR3 is TGTGCCAGCAGTTTGACTGCGGAAGGTCAGCCCCAGCATTTT. This sequence encodes CASSLTAEGQPQHF.

V gene TRBV2 combines with J gene TRBJ1-4; 7 bases agree with TRBD1. The CDR3 runs to 14 residues. The V gene end was trimmed by 8 bases and the J gene end by 6 bases; junction bases not matched to a gene: 9. Germline V gene data show CDR1 as SNHLY and CDR2 as FYNNEI. CDR3 sequence (DNA): TGTGCCAGCCGACAACAGGGGAGAGATGAAAAACTGTTTTTT. This translates into CASRQQGRDEKLFF. Variable domain in full (rest from reference TRBV2 and TRBJ1-4): EPEVTQTPSHQVTQMGQEVILRCVPISNHLYFYWYRQILGQKVEFLVSFYNNEISEKSEIFDDQFSVERPDGSNFTLKIRSTKLEDSAMYFCASRQQGRDEKLFFGSGTQLSVL.

This clonotype was observed a single time. The chain has TRBV4-3 and TRBJ2-1; 9 nucleotides line up with TRBD2. Germline lookup yields CDR1 LGHNA and CDR2 YSLEER. The CDR3 runs 17 residues. Trimming at V came to 0 bases and at J to 0 bases, leaving 3 bases not matched to a gene. CDR3 region: CASSQDLSGSSYNEQFF. The CDR3 DNA reads TGCGCCAGCAGCCAAGACCTTAGCGGGAGCTCCTACAATGAGCAGTTCTTC.

DNA for the CDR3: TGCAGTGCTAGAGGGGGGGCGACAACAGGCCAGCGGGAGTACACAGATACGCAGTATTTT. Translating gives CSARGGATTGQREYTDTQYF. The rearrangement links TRBV20-1 to TRBJ2-3; 8 bases match TRBD2. Germline CDR1 DFQATT, CDR2 SNEGSKA (reference sequence). This CDR3 is built from 20 residues. V gave up 1 base and J gave up 2 bases; unmatched junction bases: 20.

V gene TRBV5-1 combines with J gene TRBJ2-7, with D uncertain. Trimming took off 1 base at V and 5 bases at J, with 13 bases between the two ends. The CDR3 contains 14 residues. The V gene's germline CDR1 is SGHRS and CDR2 YFSETQ. The CDR3 DNA reads TGCGCCAGCAGCTTGAGAAGCCCTTCCCACGAGCAGTACTTC. Protein product: CASSLRSPSHEQYF. Supplemented by reference TRBV5-1 and TRBJ2-7, the full variable domain reads KAGVTQTPRYLIKTRGQQVTLSCSPISGHRSVSWYQQTPGQGLQFLFEYFSETQRNKGNFPGRFSGRQFSNSRSEMNVSTLELGDSALYLCASSLRSPSHEQYFGPGTRLTVT.

The chain uses TRBV18 and TRBJ2-1, with 9 bases matching TRBD2. CDR3 size: 17 residues. J was trimmed by 8 bases and V by 2 bases; bases with no gene match: 13. The germline V gene encodes CDR1 KGHSH and CDR2 LQKENI. DNA for the CDR3: TGTGCCAGCTCACCAGACTCTGGCGGGAGGGTCTGGGATGAGCAGTTCTTC. Encoded protein: CASSPDSGGRVWDEQFF.

The chain joins TRBV28 to TRBJ2-4; 7 bases fit TRBD1. Losses at the gene ends were 4 bases for V and 1 base for J; bases not matched to a gene: 10. Looked up from germline, CDR1 is MDHEN and CDR2 is SYDVKM. The length of the CDR3 is 17 residues. CDR3 in amino acids: CASSYGYRGWAKNIQYF. CDR3 coding DNA: TGTGCCAGCAGTTATGGGTACAGGGGTTGGGCCAAAAACATTCAGTACTTC.

This clonotype was counted between two and nine times. The chain combines TRBV4-3 with TRBJ2-7; D uncertain. Deletions cut 4 bases from V and 4 bases from J, with 17 bases between. CDR3 length equals 15 residues. Germline V gives CDR1 LGHNA, CDR2 YSLEER. For the CDR3, the DNA is TGCGCCAGCAGCCTAACAGAGCTCTGGGGATACGAGCAGTACTTC. Residues: CASSLTELWGYEQYF.

This chain joins TRBV29-1 and TRBJ2-2; 7 positions agree with TRBD1. Per germline, CDR1 SQVTM and CDR2 ANQGSEA. V was pared by 4 bases and J by 2 bases, with 4 bases of the junction left unmatched. This CDR3 is built from 14 residues. The CDR3 sequence is CSVVGQTNTGELFF. Written as DNA, the CDR3 is TGCAGCGTTGTGGGACAGACCAACACCGGGGAGCTGTTTTTT.

In this sample, this clonotype turned up once. The rearrangement uses TRBV19 and TRBJ1-2; tentatively, D is TRBD1 (6 bases). Germline V CDR1 and CDR2: LNHDA, SQIVND (reference sequence). CDR3 length: 13 residues. V lost 4 bases to trimming and J lost 6 bases, with 12 bases between them. The CDR3 spells CASSTLSGDGYTF. The CDR3 region has the DNA TGTGCCAGTAGTACCCTTTCAGGGGATGGCTACACCTTC.

The count of this clonotype is one. This chain uses TRBV6-1 with TRBJ2-7, with 8 bases aligning to TRBD1. Germline V CDR1 and CDR2: MNHNS, SASEGT. V was clipped by 6 bases and J by 5 bases; unmatched bases: 6. This CDR3 has 13 amino acids. As DNA, the CDR3 is TGTGCCAGCAGCGGACAGGGAAGGCACGAGCAGTACTTC. Its translation is CASSGQGRHEQYF.

The chain employs TRBV7-9 and TRBJ2-3; TRBD2 matches at 8 bases. The germline gives CDR1 SEHNR, CDR2 FQNEAQ (reference sequence). Trimming removed 5 bases from V and 4 bases from J; junction bases left unmatched: 5. The CDR3 spans 14 residues. This CDR3 reads CASSPGLGADTQYF. The CDR3 DNA reads as TGTGCCAGCAGCCCGGGACTAGGGGCAGATACGCAGTATTTT.

This chain links TRBV11-2 with TRBJ2-3; 10 bases align to TRBD2. This CDR3 spans 18 amino acids. Per germline, CDR1 SGHAT and CDR2 FQNNGV. V gave up 0 bases and J gave up 6 bases; unmatched junction bases: 12. The CDR3 nucleotides are TGTGCCAGCAGCTTAGATCGAACCCCCCAGCGGGGGGGGGATACGCAGTATTTT. Translation gives CASSLDRTPQRGGDTQYF.

With regard to this clonotype: Germline and junction disagree at one end, which may indicate a read error. The V and J genes are TRBV14 and TRBJ2-2, with 12 bases matching TRBD2. The germline CDR1 and CDR2 sequences are SGHDN and FVKESK. The CDR3 is 17 residues long. The CDR3 protein is CASGHNGLAGITGELFF. In nucleotides, the CDR3 is TGTGCCAGCGGCCACAATGGACTAGCGGGGATCACCGGGGAGCTGTTTTTT.

J is TRBJ2-1 and V is TRBV3-1, with 11 nucleotides matching TRBD1. This CDR3 is 17 amino acids long. V was pared by 5 bases and J by 4 bases, with 10 bases of the junction left unmatched. Germline V CDR1 and CDR2: LGHDT, YNNKEL (reference sequence). CDR3 sequence: CASSFRDRGTIYNEQFF. The CDR3 nucleotides are TGTGCCAGCAGCTTCCGGGACAGGGGGACAATTTACAATGAGCAGTTCTTC.

As DNA, the CDR3 is TGTGCCAGCAGTGACCCAACAGGGCCTCATAACTATGGCTACACCTTC. This translates into CASSDPTGPHNYGYTF. V usage is TRBV25-1 and J usage is TRBJ1-2; perhaps TRBD1 as D (6 bases). V was pared by 3 bases and J by 1 base, with 15 bases between. This CDR3 contains 16 residues. The germline gives CDR1 MGHDK, CDR2 SYGVNS.

This chain links TRBV11-2 with TRBJ1-1; possibly TRBD1 for D (5 bases). Deletions cut 4 bases from V and 4 bases from J, with 25 bases between. Germline CDR1 SGHAT, CDR2 FQNNGV. CDR3 length: 18 residues. CDR3 amino acids: CASSSLRPRDPWSTEAFF. In DNA form, the CDR3 reads TGTGCCAGCAGCTCTCTTCGCCCCCGGGACCCCTGGAGCACTGAAGCTTTCTTT.